The rows below give T cell receptor beta chains drawn from one sample of a study of OX40 agonist ivuxolimab in advanced cancers. The protocol was immunoSEQ multiplex PCR, while the TCRdb copy is restricted to in-frame clones and leaves out a portion. The repertoire has over 95,000 clones, roughly 80% of them found once; the top ten carry over 1.1%. Source: CD4+ or CD8+ T cells sorted from blood, taken in a trial of the OX40 agonist ivuxolimab. Receptors originate from an adult with an advanced solid tumor such as melanoma, head and neck, liver or kidney cancer. Each CDR3 is given with its conserved first and last residue. The D gene is left open where the match is weak. Size is stated for part of the rows, as once, few or many counts, or as a class when the clone is expanded.

>.|TRBJ1-1|TRBD1|TRBV5-4
TGTGCCAGCAGTTACAGGGGTCCCACTGAAGCTTTCTTT
CASSYRGPTEAFF
>.|TRBJ1-1|.|TRBV28
TGTGCCAGCAGTTTAGGGACCGCAGGGGTGCCTGAAGCTTTCTTT
CASSLGTAGVPEAFF
>.|TRBJ1-1|.|TRBV18
TGTGCCAGCTCCCGGAAGGGGGACACTGAAGCTTTCTTT
CASSRKGDTEAFF
>.|TRBJ2-3|.|TRBV19
TGTGCCAGTAGGGACAGAAGAACAGATACGCAGTATTTT
CASRDRRTDTQYF
>.|TRBJ1-1|.|TRBV2
TGTGCCAGCAGCCCTGAAGCTTTCTTT
CASSPEAFF
>once|TRBJ1-5|.|TRBV14
TGTGCCAGCAGCCAAGGGGTCAATCAGCCCCAGCATTTT
CASSQGVNQPQHF
>.|TRBJ1-1|.|TRBV5-4
TGTGCCAGCAGCTTGGAAGGGAACACTGAAGCTTTCTTT
CASSLEGNTEAFF
>.|TRBJ2-3|TRBD2|TRBV5-4
TGTGCCAGCAGCTTGCGTAGCGGGAGTGGAGATACGCAGTATTTT
CASSLRSGSGDTQYF
>.|TRBJ1-2|TRBD1|TRBV11-2
TGTGCCAGCAGCTTTTTAGGACAGGGGAAGAGCTACACCTTC
CASSFLGQGKSYTF
>.|TRBJ2-3|.|TRBV28
TGTGCCACCCTTCCTTCGGCTAGCCAATGGGCAGATACGCAGTATTTT
CATLPSASQWADTQYF
>.|TRBJ1-5|.|TRBV28
TGTGCCGCCGAGGAAGGTGGCAATCAGCCCCAGCATTTT
CAAEEGGNQPQHF
>.|TRBJ2-1|.|TRBV4-1
TGCGCCAGCAGCCAAGAAGGCTTAAAGGGTAGGACCACGGTCTACAATGAGCAGTTCTTC
CASSQEGLKGRTTVYNEQFF
>.|TRBJ2-2|.|TRBV7-9
TGTGCCAGCAGCTTAGAGTCCGGCTTTGGGGAGCTGTTTTTT
CASSLESGFGELFF
>.|TRBJ2-2|.|TRBV2
TGTGCCAGCAGTGTTTGGACCCCCCGGTCCGGGGAGCTGTTTTTT
CASSVWTPRSGELFF
>once|TRBJ2-7|TRBD1|TRBV6-1
TGTGCCAGCCACCCTTCCAGGGGGCGGGAGCAGTACTTC
CASHPSRGREQYF
>.|TRBJ2-1|.|TRBV9
TGTGCCAGCAGCGTTCGGCGTAGTGAGCAGTTCTTC
CASSVRRSEQFF
>.|TRBJ2-5|TRBD1|TRBV11-2
TGTGCCAGCAGCCCGACAGGGAGATGGACCCAGTACTTC
CASSPTGRWTQYF
>.|TRBJ1-2|TRBD1|TRBV5-1
TGCGCCAGCAGCTTGGTTATGACAGGGGGTGGCTACACCTTC
CASSLVMTGGGYTF
>once|TRBJ1-4|TRBD1|TRBV6-5
TGTGCCAGCAGCCAGACAGGGGGACGAAGTGAAAAACTGTTTTTT
CASSQTGGRSEKLFF
>.|TRBJ2-5|.|TRBV25-1
TGTGCCAGCATGGTCTCTATGGGGGGGACCCAGTACTTC
CASMVSMGGTQYF
>.|TRBJ2-1|.|TRBV7-3
TGTGCCAGCAGCTTAAGCGGCCGTAGGAATGAGCAGTTCTTC
CASSLSGRRNEQFF
>once|TRBJ1-1|.|TRBV18
TGTGCCAGCTCACCCTCCGGGGGGCGAGGCACTGAAGCTTTCTTT
CASSPSGGRGTEAFF
>few|TRBJ1-1|TRBD1|TRBV4-3
TGCGCCAGCAGCCAAAGCAGGGGGTACACTGAAGCTTTCTTT
CASSQSRGYTEAFF
>.|TRBJ2-7|TRBD2|TRBV5-4
TGTGCCAGCAGCTTGGCGGTAGCGGGGGCGAAAGCCTACGAGCAGTACTTC
CASSLAVAGAKAYEQYF
>.|TRBJ1-1|TRBD1|TRBV6-5
TGTGCCAGCAGTGACAGGGCTTCGAACACTGAAGCTTTCTTT
CASSDRASNTEAFF
>few|TRBJ1-5|.|TRBV27
TGTGCCAGCAGTCGGGACGCGTATAGCAATCAGCCCCAGCATTTT
CASSRDAYSNQPQHF
>.|TRBJ2-2|.|TRBV7-9
TGTGCCAGCAGCTTGACAGCGAACACCGGGGAGCTGTTTTTT
CASSLTANTGELFF
>.|TRBJ1-5|.|TRBV19
TGTGCCAGTACCCAGACTATAGGGGCAAGGAGCAATCAGCCCCAGCATTTT
CASTQTIGARSNQPQHF